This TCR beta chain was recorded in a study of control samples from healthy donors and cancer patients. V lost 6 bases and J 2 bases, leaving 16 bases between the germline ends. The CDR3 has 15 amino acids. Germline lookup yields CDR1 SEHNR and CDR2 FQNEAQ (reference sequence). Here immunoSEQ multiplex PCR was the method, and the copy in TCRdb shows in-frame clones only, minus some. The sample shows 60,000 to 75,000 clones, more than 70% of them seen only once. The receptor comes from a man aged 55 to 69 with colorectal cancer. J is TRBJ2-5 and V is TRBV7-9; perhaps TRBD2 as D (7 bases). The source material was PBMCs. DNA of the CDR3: TGTGCCAGCAGAGTAGGGGGGGGATCTCAAGAGACCCAGTACTTC. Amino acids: CASRVGGGSQETQYF.